This TCR beta chain originates from a study of beta chain features in type 1 diabetes. Study outcomes and limitations: People with Type 1 diabetes carried modestly yet significantly shorter TCRB CDR3s in all four CD4+ subsets. A potential influence of HLA type upon TCRB rearrangement remained unresolved herein.

Of the isolated RNA, all was reverse transcribed, and so the sequenced material was expressed TCRB transcripts. Assay used: immunoSEQ multiplex PCR; TCRdb lists only in-frame clones, some missing. The sample records 400,000 to 500,000 clones, approximately 13% being singletons. Each of the CD4+ naive, central memory, regulatory and stem cell-like memory populations was sorted via CD45RO/CCR7/CD25/CD127/CD95/CD27. In all sorted populations, purity surpassed 95%. As to this clone: Its target is not known.

Germline CDR1 is MNHEY and CDR2 is SVGAGI. The CDR3 is 11 residues long. Between the trimmed V and J ends, which lost 7 bases and 6 bases, there was a span of 9 bases. The J gene is TRBJ2-5, the V gene TRBV6-5, with D unresolved. The sequence was obtained from a man aged 30-40 years in good health. The sequencing input was naive CD4+ T cells from blood. CDR3 DNA: TGTGCCAGCACCCAAGGGAAGACCCAGTACTTC. Translation gives CASTQGKTQYF.